Below are 21 T cell receptor beta chains sequenced from a single sample in a study of blood T cell repertoires in COVID-19. Repertoires were generated with immunoSEQ multiplex PCR, while TCRdb's copy carries only in-frame clones and drops some. The sample has around 310,000 clones; nearly 90% are singletons. Sequencing was done on a sample of PBMCs or T cells enriched from blood (not recorded which). The receptors derive from a woman aged 25 to 39 who had recovered from COVID-19.

The chain is built from TRBV15 and TRBJ1-2; weak D call: TRBD1 (5 bases). Trimming removed 1 base at V and 5 bases at J, with 17 bases between. The CDR3 consists of 16 residues. Germline V gives CDR1 LNHNV, CDR2 YYDKDF (reference sequence). The CDR3 protein is CATSRVTQGPTYGYTF. The CDR3 region has the DNA TGTGCCACCAGCAGAGTGACGCAGGGTCCCACTTATGGCTACACCTTC.

The genes are TRBV7-9 and TRBJ1-2, with D possibly matching TRBD1 (5 bases). This CDR3 is 15 amino acids long. Germline loops: CDR1 SEHNR, CDR2 FQNEAQ (reference sequence). V was cut by 10 bases and J by 0 bases, with 18 bases left in between. CDR3: CAIGLYRNPNYGYTF. For the CDR3, the DNA is TGTGCCATCGGCCTTTACAGGAACCCTAACTATGGCTACACCTTC.

The rearrangement links TRBV19 to TRBJ1-5; a weak D match, TRBD1 (5 bases). The CDR3 is 17 amino acids. V dropped 0 bases and J dropped 7 bases, with 19 bases sitting between them. CDR1 is LNHDA, CDR2 SQIVND, per germline (reference sequence). CDR3 bases: TGTGCCAGTAGTATAGATTCGAGTCAGGGAGGAGGGCAGCCCCAGCATTTT. This codes for CASSIDSSQGGGQPQHF.

A single count supports this clone. The chain is built from TRBV10-3 and TRBJ2-1; TRBD2 matches at 10 bases. CDR3 length equals 17 residues. Germline CDR1 ENHRY, CDR2 SYGVKD. The trim removed 5 bases at V and 7 bases at J, leaving 14 bases unmatched. In nucleotides, the CDR3 is TGTGCCATCAGTCCAACCGCCGGGACTAGCGTCTCGAATGAGCAGTTCTTC. Residues: CAISPTAGTSVSNEQFF.

This clone appeared once. V gene TRBV27 combines with J gene TRBJ1-1; 8 bases line up with TRBD1. This CDR3 spans 16 amino acids. V was clipped by 5 bases and J by 5 bases; unmatched bases: 13. CDR1 and CDR2 (germline): MNHEY, SMNVEV (reference sequence). DNA of the CDR3: TGTGCCAGCAGTCCCACCTTCGACAGGGGCGGGACTGAAGCTTTCTTT. It codes for CASSPTFDRGGTEAFF.

The V gene is TRBV5-5, the J gene TRBJ1-1; 8 bases line up with TRBD1. Germline loops: CDR1 SGHKS, CDR2 YYEKEE (reference sequence). The J segment lost 0 bases and the V segment lost 3 bases, leaving 7 bases of the junction unmatched. The CDR3 totals 16 residues. Written as DNA, the CDR3 is TGTGCCAGCAGCTCTCCGACAGGGGCTATGAACACTGAAGCTTTCTTT. It codes for CASSSPTGAMNTEAFF.

This clone was seen a single time. The chain has TRBV7-9 and TRBJ2-7, with 7 bases fitting TRBD2. V gave up 6 bases and J gave up 0 bases; unmatched junction bases: 17. There are 18 residues in the CDR3. Germline assignment: CDR1 SEHNR and CDR2 FQNEAQ (reference sequence). The CDR3 nucleotides are TGTGCCAGCAGTAATCCAGATTGGTCGGAGCGGGACTCCTACGAGCAGTACTTC. Translation gives CASSNPDWSERDSYEQYF.

The sample holds one count of this clone. The CDR3 spells CASSSRPGQGNYGYTF. The CDR3 DNA reads as TGTGCCAGCAGCTCAAGACCGGGACAGGGGAACTATGGCTACACCTTC. The chain employs TRBV6-2 or TRBV6-3 and TRBJ1-2; 10 bases map to TRBD1. The ends lost 6 bases at V and 2 bases at J; junction bases unmatched: 9. The CDR3 sequence is 16 residues long. From germline, CDR1 is MNHEY and CDR2 SVGEGT.

This chain links TRBV11-2 with TRBJ2-2; D is unclear. Germline CDR1 SGHAT, CDR2 FQNNGV. With 2 bases removed from V and 1 base from J, the gap between germline ends came to 11 bases. This CDR3 comprises 16 residues. As DNA, the CDR3 is TGTGCCAGCAGCTTACCCCGTAGTGGGAACACCGGGGAGCTGTTTTTT. This translates into CASSLPRSGNTGELFF.

There are many counts of this clone. This chain links TRBV6-4 with TRBJ2-2, with D unresolved. The germline V and J ends were trimmed by 6 bases and 2 bases, with 7 bases remaining between them. CDR3 length: 13 residues. Germline CDR1 is MRHNA and CDR2 is SNTAGT. The CDR3 nucleotides read TGTGCCAGCAGCGCGTCTAACACCGGGGAGCTGTTTTTT. This codes for CASSASNTGELFF.

This clone showed up just once. The V and J genes are TRBV3-1 (or the pseudogene TRBV3-2) and TRBJ2-2; 9 bases agree with TRBD1. Germline assignment: CDR1 LGHDT and CDR2 YNNKEL (reference sequence). The ends lost 6 bases at V and 5 bases at J; junction bases unmatched: 7. The CDR3 covers 15 residues. CDR3 sequence reads: CASRPGQGITGELFF. In nucleotides, the CDR3 is TGTGCCAGCAGGCCGGGACAGGGTATTACCGGGGAGCTGTTTTTT.

The genes are TRBV28 and TRBJ1-2, with 9 bases fitting TRBD1. V lost 5 bases, J lost 11 bases, and 15 bases stayed unmatched. Germline-derived CDR1 and CDR2 are MDHEN and SYDVKM. This CDR3 is 15 amino acids long. CDR3 nucleotide sequence: TGTGCCAGCAGTCCTCGGACAGGGGCCGTTGAGAGGTACACCTTC. Amino acid sequence: CASSPRTGAVERYTF.

V and J are TRBV7-9 and TRBJ2-5, with a possible D match to TRBD1 (6 bases). V dropped 5 bases and J dropped 2 bases, with 15 bases sitting between them. CDR1 is SEHNR and CDR2 is FQNEAQ in the germline V gene (reference sequence). The CDR3 length is 15 residues. The CDR3 DNA follows: TGTGCCAGCAGCCGACACGACAGGACGCAAGAGACCCAGTACTTC. It codes for CASSRHDRTQETQYF.

The chain recombines TRBV9 with TRBJ1-1, with 10 bases matching TRBD1. Germline CDR1 is SGDLS and CDR2 is YYNGEE. The trim removed 0 bases at V and 9 bases at J, leaving 11 bases unmatched. This CDR3 is built from 16 residues. For the CDR3, the DNA is TGTGCCAGCAGCGTAGGGATGACAGGGGGCTCTGAAAAAGCTTTCTTT. Translated: CASSVGMTGGSEKAFF. The full variable domain, completed using reference TRBV9 and TRBJ1-1, is DSGVTQTPKHLITATGQRVTLRCSPRSGDLSVYWYQQSLDQGLQFLIQYYNGEERAKGNILERFSAQQFPDLHSELNLSSLELGDSALYFCASSVGMTGGSEKAFFGQGTRLTVV.

V gene TRBV20-1 combines with J gene TRBJ1-1; possible D gene TRBD1, 5 bases. Trimming took off 3 bases at V and 8 bases at J, with 10 bases between the two ends. The germline CDR1 and CDR2 sequences are DFQATT and SNEGSKA (reference sequence). This CDR3 spans 11 amino acids. The chain's CDR3 is CSASQSGEAFF. The DNA of the CDR3 is TGCAGTGCTAGTCAGTCAGGGGAAGCTTTCTTT.

V and J are TRBV3-1 (or the pseudogene TRBV3-2) and TRBJ1-3, with 8 positions matching TRBD1. Germline assignment: CDR1 LGHDT and CDR2 YNNKEL (reference sequence). V shed 1 base, J shed 6 bases, and the junction held 11 bases outside the gene matches. The CDR3 spans 17 residues. CDR3 residues: CASSQGYGTGPLNTIYF. The CDR3, as DNA: TGTGCCAGCAGCCAAGGATATGGGACAGGTCCCTTAAACACCATATATTTT.

This clone was seen only a few times. This sequence joins TRBV2 and TRBJ1-2; D unresolved. V lost 0 bases and J lost 8, with 7 bases in between. The CDR3 runs 12 residues. CDR1 and CDR2 (germline): SNHLY, FYNNEI. As DNA, the CDR3 is TGTGCCAGCAGTGAAGCCAGGCGCGGCTACACCTTC. It specifies CASSEARRGYTF.

V is TRBV27 and J is TRBJ1-6, with D possibly matching TRBD1 (6 bases). Germline V gene lookup returns CDR1 MNHEY and CDR2 SMNVEV (reference sequence). The CDR3 is 15 residues long. V lost 8 bases and J 2 bases, leaving 13 bases between the germline ends. CDR3 sequence: CASQGSRAYNSPLHF. The DNA for the CDR3 is TGTGCCAGCCAGGGGTCTCGGGCCTATAATTCACCCCTCCACTTT.

The chain has TRBV7-8 and TRBJ1-2; 8 positions agree with TRBD1. CDR1 SGHVS and CDR2 FQNEAQ come from the germline V gene. This CDR3 contains 15 residues. The J segment lost 5 bases and the V segment lost 5 bases, leaving 10 bases of the junction unmatched. CDR3 nucleotides: TGTGCCAGCAGCCAACGACAGGGGTTTAGATATGGCTACACCTTC. It encodes CASSQRQGFRYGYTF.

The rearrangement uses TRBV4-1 and TRBJ1-1, with 7 bases that match TRBD1. Germline CDR1 reads MGHRA; CDR2 reads YSYEKL. V was clipped by 1 base and J by 3 bases; unmatched bases: 11. The CDR3 has 17 residues. CDR3 residues: CASSQVLPRQGDTEAFF. CDR3 in DNA: TGCGCCAGCAGCCAAGTCCTCCCCCGACAGGGCGACACTGAAGCTTTCTTT.

The chain couples TRBV11-1 to TRBJ2-3, with a possible D match to TRBD1 (5 bases). The length of the CDR3 is 12 residues. The V gene lost 5 bases and the J gene lost 3 bases, with 6 bases spanning the gap. Germline V gene sequence: CDR1 SGHAT, CDR2 FQDESV (reference sequence). CDR3 nucleotide sequence: TGTGCCAGCAGCCAGGGAACAGATACGCAGTATTTT. It translates to CASSQGTDTQYF.